The clone carrying this TCR beta chain was counted once. The sample is drawn from a study of blood T cell repertoires in COVID-19. Study as a whole: Samples came from the United States, Italy and Spain, spanning acute and convalescent COVID-19.

The CDR3 runs 16 residues. CDR1 and CDR2 from the germline V gene are MDHEN and SYDVKM. Trimming left V 5 bases short and J 4 bases short, with 20 bases between. The authors' processing: Estimation of nucleated cell counts relied on the amplification of reference gene primers. Libraries were prepared by immunoSEQ multiplex PCR; TCRdb keeps only in-frame clonotypes and omits some of them. D and trimming were read from the DNA, whereas the V and J calls and clone size are those reported in that table. The repertoire holds about 84,000 clones, with about three quarters as singletons. The sample comprised peripheral blood. This receptor was obtained from a man between 65 and 85 years old with acute or convalescent COVID-19. The J gene is TRBJ1-1, the V gene TRBV28; the D gene is possibly TRBD1 (5 bases). CDR3 protein: CASSLVRAPPSTEAFF. In nucleotides, the CDR3 is TGTGCCAGCAGTCTAGTCAGGGCCCCGCCGAGCACTGAAGCTTTCTTT.